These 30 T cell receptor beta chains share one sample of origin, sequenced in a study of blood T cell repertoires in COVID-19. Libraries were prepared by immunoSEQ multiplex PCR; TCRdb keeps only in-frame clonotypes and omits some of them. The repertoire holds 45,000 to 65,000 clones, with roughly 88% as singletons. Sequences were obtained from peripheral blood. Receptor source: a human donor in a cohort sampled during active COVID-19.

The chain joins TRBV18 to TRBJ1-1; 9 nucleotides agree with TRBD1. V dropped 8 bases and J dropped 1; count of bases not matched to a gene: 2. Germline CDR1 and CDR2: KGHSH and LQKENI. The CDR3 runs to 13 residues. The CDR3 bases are TGTGCCAGCGGGACAGGGAGGAACACTGAAGCTTTCTTT. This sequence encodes CASGTGRNTEAFF.

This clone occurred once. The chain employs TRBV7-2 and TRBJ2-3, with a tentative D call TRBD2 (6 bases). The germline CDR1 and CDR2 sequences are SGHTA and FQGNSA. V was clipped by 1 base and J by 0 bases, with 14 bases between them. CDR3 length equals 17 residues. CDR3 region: CASSLEFGAGSTDTQYF. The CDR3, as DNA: TGTGCCAGCAGCTTAGAATTTGGGGCGGGGAGCACAGATACGCAGTATTTT.

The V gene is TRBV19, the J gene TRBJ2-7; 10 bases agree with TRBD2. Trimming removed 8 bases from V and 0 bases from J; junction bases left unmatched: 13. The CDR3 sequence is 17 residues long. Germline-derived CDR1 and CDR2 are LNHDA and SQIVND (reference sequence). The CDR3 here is CASSKPRLAGSSYEQYF. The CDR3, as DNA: TGTGCCAGTTCCAAACCTCGACTAGCGGGCAGCTCCTACGAGCAGTACTTC.

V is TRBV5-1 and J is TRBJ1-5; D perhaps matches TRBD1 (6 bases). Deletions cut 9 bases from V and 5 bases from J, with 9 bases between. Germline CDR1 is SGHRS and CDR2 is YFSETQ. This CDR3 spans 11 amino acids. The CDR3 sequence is CAKRTDQPQHF. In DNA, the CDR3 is TGCGCCAAACGGACAGATCAGCCCCAGCATTTT. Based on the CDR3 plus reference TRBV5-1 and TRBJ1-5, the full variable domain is KAGVTQTPRYLIKTRGQQVTLSCSPISGHRSVSWYQQTPGQGLQFLFEYFSETQRNKGNFPGRFSGRQFSNSRSEMNVSTLELGDSALYLCAKRTDQPQHFGDGTRLSIL.

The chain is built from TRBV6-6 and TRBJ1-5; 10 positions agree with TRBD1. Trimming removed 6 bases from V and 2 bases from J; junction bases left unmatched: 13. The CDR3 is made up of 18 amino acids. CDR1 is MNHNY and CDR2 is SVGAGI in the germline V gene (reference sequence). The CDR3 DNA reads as TGTGCCAGCAGGCGATCTTCGACAGGGGGCTTAGGCAATCAGCCCCAGCATTTT. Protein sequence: CASRRSSTGGLGNQPQHF.

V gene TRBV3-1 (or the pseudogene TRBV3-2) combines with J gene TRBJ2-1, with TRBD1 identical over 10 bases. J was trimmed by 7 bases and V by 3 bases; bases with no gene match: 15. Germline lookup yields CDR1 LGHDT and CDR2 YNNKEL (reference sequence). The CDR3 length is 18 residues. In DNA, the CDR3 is TGTGCCAGCAGCCACCTAGACCGGGACAGGGGTAACTTAAATGAGCAGTTCTTC. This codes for CASSHLDRDRGNLNEQFF.

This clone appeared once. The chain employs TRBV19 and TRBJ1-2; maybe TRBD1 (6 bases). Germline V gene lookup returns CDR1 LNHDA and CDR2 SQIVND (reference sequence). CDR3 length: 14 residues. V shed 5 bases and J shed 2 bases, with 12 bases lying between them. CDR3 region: CASSLTGPNYGYTF. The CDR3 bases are TGTGCCAGTAGTTTGACAGGCCCAAACTATGGCTACACCTTC.

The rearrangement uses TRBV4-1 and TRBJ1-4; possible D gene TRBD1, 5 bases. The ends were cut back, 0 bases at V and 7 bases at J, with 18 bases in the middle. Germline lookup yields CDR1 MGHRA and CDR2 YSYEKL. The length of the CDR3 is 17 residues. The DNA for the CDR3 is TGCGCCAGCAGCCAAGATGGGCAGGGTATGATGGGTGAAAAACTGTTTTTT. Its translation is CASSQDGQGMMGEKLFF.

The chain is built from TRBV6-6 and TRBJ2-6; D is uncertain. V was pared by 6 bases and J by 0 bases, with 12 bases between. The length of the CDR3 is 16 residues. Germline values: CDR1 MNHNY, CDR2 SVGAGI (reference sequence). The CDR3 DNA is TGTGCCAGCAGATCGACTGACGGCTCTGGGGCCAACGTCCTGACTTTC. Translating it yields CASRSTDGSGANVLTF.

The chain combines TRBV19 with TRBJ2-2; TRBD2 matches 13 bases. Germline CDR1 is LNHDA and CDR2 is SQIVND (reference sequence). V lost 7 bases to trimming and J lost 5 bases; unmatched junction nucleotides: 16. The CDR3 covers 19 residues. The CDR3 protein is CASNLPGLAGRSQTGELFF. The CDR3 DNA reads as TGTGCCAGTAACCTCCCGGGACTAGCGGGAAGGAGTCAAACCGGGGAGCTGTTTTTT.

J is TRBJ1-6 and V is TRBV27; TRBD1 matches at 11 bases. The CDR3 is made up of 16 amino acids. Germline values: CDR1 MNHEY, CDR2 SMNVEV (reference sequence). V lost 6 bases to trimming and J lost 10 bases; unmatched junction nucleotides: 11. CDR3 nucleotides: TGTGCCAGCAGCAACCAAGGACAGGGGGCTTGGTCACCCCTCCACTTT. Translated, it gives CASSNQGQGAWSPLHF.

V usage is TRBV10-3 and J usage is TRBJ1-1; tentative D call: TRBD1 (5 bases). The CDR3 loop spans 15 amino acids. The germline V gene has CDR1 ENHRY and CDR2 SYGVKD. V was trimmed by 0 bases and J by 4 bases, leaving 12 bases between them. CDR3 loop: CAISESGGRLTEAFF. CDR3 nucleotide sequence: TGTGCCATCAGTGAGTCTGGGGGGAGACTCACTGAAGCTTTCTTT.

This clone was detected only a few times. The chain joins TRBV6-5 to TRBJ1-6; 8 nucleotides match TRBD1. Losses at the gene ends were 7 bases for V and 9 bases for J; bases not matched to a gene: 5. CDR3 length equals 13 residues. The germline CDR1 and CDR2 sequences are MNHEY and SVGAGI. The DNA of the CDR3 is TGTGCCAGCACAGGGGGCCAGGGTTCACCCCTCCACTTT. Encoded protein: CASTGGQGSPLHF.

The chain's CDR3 is CASSFGTGTGEAFF. The CDR3 DNA reads as TGCGCCAGCAGCTTCGGGACAGGGACTGGTGAAGCTTTCTTT. The gene calls are TRBV5-1 and TRBJ1-1, with TRBD1 identical over 9 bases. This CDR3 is 14 amino acids long. Germline V CDR1 and CDR2: SGHRS, YFSETQ. V lost 2 bases to trimming and J lost 7 bases; unmatched junction nucleotides: 6.

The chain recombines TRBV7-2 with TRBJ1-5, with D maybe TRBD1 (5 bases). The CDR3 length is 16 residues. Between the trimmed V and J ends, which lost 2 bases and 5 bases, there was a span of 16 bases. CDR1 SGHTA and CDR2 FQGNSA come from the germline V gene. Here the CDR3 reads CASSLLSGGVYQPQHF. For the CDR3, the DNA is TGTGCCAGCAGCTTACTTTCCGGGGGGGTCTATCAGCCCCAGCATTTT.

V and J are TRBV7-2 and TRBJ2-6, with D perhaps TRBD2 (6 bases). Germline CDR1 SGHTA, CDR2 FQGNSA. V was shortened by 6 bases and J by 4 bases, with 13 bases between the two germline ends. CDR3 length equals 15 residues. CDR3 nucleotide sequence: TGTGCCAGCAGTCACGGGGGACTGGGGGCCAACGTCCTGACTTTC. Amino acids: CASSHGGLGANVLTF.

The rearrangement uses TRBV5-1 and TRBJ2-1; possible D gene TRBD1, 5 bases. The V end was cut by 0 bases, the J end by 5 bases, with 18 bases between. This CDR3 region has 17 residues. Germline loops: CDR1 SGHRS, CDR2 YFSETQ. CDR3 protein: CASSLVLGAGSHNEQFF. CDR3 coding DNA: TGCGCCAGCAGCTTGGTTTTAGGTGCAGGGTCCCACAATGAGCAGTTCTTC.

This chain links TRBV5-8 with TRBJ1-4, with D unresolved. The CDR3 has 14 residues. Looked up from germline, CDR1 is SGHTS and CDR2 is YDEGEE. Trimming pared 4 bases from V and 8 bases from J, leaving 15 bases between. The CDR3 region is CASSEGSWEEKLFF. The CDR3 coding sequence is TGTGCCAGCAGCGAGGGCAGCTGGGAAGAAAAACTGTTTTTT.

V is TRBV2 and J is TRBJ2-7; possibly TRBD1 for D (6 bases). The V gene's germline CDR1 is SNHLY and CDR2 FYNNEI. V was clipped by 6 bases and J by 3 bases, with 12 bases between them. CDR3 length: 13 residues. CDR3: CASSLRDIYEQYF. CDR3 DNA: TGTGCCAGCAGCCTCAGGGACATCTACGAGCAGTACTTC.

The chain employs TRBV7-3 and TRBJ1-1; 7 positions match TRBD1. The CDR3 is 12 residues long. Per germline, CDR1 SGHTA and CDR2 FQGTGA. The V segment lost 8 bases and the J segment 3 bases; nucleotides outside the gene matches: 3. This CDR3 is CASGDSYTEAFF. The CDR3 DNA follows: TGTGCCAGCGGGGACAGTTACACTGAAGCTTTCTTT.

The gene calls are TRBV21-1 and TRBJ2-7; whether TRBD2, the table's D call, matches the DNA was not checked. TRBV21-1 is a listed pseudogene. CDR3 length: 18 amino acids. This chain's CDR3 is CASSKGGTSGRSTYEQYF. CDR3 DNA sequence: TGTGCCAGCAGCAAAGGGGGGACTAGCGGGAGGAGTACTTACGAGCAGTACTTC.

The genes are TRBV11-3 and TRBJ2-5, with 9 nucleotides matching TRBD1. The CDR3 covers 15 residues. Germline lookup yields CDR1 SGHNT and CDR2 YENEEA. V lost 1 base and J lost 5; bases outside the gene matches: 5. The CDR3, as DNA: TGTGCCAGCAGCTTAGGGACAGGGGCGTTCGAGACCCAGTACTTC. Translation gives CASSLGTGAFETQYF.

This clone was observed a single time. CDR3 in amino acids: CASRRDSFLYSGANVLTF. In DNA, the CDR3 is TGTGCCAGTAGGAGGGACAGCTTCCTTTACTCTGGGGCCAACGTCCTGACTTTC. This chain joins TRBV19 and TRBJ2-6, with 7 bases lining up with TRBD1. Trimming cost V 6 bases and J 0 bases; bases outside gene matches: 11. The CDR3 is made up of 18 amino acids. The germline V gene has CDR1 LNHDA and CDR2 SQIVND (reference sequence).

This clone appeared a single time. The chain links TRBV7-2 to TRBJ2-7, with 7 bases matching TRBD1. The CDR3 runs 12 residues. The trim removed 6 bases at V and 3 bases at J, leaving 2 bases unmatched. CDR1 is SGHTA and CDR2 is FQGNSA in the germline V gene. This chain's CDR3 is CASRTGNYEQYF. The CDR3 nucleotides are TGTGCCAGCAGGACAGGGAACTACGAGCAGTACTTC.

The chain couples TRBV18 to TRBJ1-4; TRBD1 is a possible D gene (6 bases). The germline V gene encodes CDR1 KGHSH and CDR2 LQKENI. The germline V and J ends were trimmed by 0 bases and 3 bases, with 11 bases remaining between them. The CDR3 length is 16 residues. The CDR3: CASSPPGALANEKLFF. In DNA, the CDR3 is TGTGCCAGCTCACCACCGGGGGCTTTGGCTAATGAAAAACTGTTTTTT.

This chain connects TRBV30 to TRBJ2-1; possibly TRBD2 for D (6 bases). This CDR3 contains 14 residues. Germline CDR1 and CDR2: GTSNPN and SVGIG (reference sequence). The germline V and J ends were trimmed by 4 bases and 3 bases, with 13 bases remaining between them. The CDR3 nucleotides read TGTGCCTGGAAGCGGGCGGCATACTACAATGAGCAGTTCTTC. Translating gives CAWKRAAYYNEQFF.

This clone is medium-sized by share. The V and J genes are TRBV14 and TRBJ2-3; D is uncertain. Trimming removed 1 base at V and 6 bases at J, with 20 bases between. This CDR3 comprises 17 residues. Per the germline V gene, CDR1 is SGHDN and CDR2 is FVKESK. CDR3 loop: CASSQGTGFTYWDTQYF. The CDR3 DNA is TGTGCCAGCAGCCAAGGAACTGGTTTCACTTATTGGGATACGCAGTATTTT.

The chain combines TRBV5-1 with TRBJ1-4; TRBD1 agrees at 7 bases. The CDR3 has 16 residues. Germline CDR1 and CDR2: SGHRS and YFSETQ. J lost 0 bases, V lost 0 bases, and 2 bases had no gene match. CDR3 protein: CASSLGQGATNEKLFF. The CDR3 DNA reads TGCGCCAGCAGCTTGGGACAGGGCGCAACTAATGAAAAACTGTTTTTT. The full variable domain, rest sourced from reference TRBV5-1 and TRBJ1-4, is KAGVTQTPRYLIKTRGQQVTLSCSPISGHRSVSWYQQTPGQGLQFLFEYFSETQRNKGNFPGRFSGRQFSNSRSEMNVSTLELGDSALYLCASSLGQGATNEKLFFGSGTQLSVL.

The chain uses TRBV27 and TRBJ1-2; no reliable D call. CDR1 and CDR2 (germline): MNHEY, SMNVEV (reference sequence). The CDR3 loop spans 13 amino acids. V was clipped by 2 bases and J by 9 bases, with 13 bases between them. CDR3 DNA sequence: TGTGCCAGCAGTTTACGGACTGCCGGGCGCTACACCTTC. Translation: CASSLRTAGRYTF.

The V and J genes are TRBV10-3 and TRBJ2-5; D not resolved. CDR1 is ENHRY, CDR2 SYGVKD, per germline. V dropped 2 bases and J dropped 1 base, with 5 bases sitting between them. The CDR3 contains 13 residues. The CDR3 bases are TGTGCCATCAGTGAGGGCAGCCAAGAGACCCAGTACTTC. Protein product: CAISEGSQETQYF.